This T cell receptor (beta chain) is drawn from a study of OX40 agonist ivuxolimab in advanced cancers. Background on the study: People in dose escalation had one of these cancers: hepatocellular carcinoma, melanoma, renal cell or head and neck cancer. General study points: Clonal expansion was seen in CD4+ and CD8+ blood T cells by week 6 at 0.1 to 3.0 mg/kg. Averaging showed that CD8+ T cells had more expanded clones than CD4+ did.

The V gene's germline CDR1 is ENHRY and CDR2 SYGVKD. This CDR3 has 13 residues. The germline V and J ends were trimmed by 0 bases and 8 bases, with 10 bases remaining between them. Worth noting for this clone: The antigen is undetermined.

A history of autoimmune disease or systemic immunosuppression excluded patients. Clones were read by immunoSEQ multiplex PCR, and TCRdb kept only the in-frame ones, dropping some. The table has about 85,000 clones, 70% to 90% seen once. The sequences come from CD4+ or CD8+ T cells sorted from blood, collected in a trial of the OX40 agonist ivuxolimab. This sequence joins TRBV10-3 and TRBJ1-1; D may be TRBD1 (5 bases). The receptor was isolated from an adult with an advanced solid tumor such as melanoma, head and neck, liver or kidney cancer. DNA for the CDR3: TGTGCCATCAGTGAGTCGTGGGAGGGGGAAGCTTTCTTT. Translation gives CAISESWEGEAFF.